The following is a TCR beta chain sequence with its context. The sample originates from a study of blood T cell repertoires in COVID-19. The overall study: Researchers got acute and convalescent COVID-19 samples from the United States, Italy and Spain. PBMCs, B-cell-depleted T cells, or T cells provided the cDNA or gDNA that made up the material.

Per the original methods: Amplification of reference gene primers was used by the study to estimate nucleated cell counts. Data came from immunoSEQ multiplex PCR; TCRdb stores just in-frame clones and leaves some out. V and J calls and clone size are copied from that table; D and trimming were computed from the DNA. Counted here are 250,000 to 300,000 clones, about 86% occurring once; the ten biggest clones make up around 2.9%. V lost 3 bases, J lost 10 bases, and 7 bases lay in between. The CDR3 sequence is 11 residues long. Germline V gives CDR1 SEHNR, CDR2 FQNEAQ (reference sequence). Material: peripheral blood. This chain connects TRBV7-9 to TRBJ2-1; D remains ambiguous. The sequence was collected from a woman in her sixties or seventies with active or convalescent COVID-19. The CDR3 coding sequence is TGTGCCAGCAGCTTTTCTGAGGAGCAGTTCTTC. Its translation: CASSFSEEQFF.